In this sample, the clone carrying this T cell receptor (beta chain) turned up many times. Its antigen is unidentified. These data belong to a study of early T cells in non-severe SARS-CoV-2 infection. Study-level information: Alpha and beta chains were unpaired, from unsorted whole-blood bulk RNA. Study results and caveats: Private and CD4 specificities were missed by VDJdb matching, skewed to anti-spike CD8.

Trimming took 10 bases from V and 3 from J, leaving 13 bases between them. The CDR3 has 13 amino acids. Individual cDNA molecules carried attached unique molecular identifiers. TCRdb independently ran MiXCR on the 5' RACE reads; one entry per CDR3 protein. The data contain nearly 110,000 distinct CDR3 sequences, around 10% of them singletons. Material: whole blood. The source is an adult who was a healthcare worker with PCR-confirmed SARS-CoV-2 infection or an uninfected control (not recorded which). V gene TRBV12-3 or TRBV12-4 combines with J gene TRBJ1-3; D ambiguous. DNA of the CDR3: TGTGCCACCTCCGTCAGGCATGGAAACACCATATATTTT. It encodes CATSVRHGNTIYF.